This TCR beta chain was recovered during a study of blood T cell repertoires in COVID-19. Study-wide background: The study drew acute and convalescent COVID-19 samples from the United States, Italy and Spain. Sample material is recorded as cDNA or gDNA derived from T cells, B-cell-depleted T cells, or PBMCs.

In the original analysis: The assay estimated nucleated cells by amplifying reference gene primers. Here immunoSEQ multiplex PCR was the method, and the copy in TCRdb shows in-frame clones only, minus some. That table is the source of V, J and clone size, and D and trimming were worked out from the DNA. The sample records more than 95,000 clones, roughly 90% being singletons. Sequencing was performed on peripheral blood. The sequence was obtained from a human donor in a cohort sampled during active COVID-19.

The CDR3 sequence is CASSSRAYQPQHF. CDR3 coding DNA: TGTGCCAGCAGCTCCAGGGCCTATCAGCCCCAGCATTTT. The chain is built from TRBV7-2 and TRBJ1-5; D possibly corresponds to TRBD1 (5 bases). This CDR3 is 13 amino acids long. In germline, CDR1 is SGHTA, CDR2 FQGNSA. The V and J ends lost 4 bases and 5 bases respectively, with 9 bases between them.